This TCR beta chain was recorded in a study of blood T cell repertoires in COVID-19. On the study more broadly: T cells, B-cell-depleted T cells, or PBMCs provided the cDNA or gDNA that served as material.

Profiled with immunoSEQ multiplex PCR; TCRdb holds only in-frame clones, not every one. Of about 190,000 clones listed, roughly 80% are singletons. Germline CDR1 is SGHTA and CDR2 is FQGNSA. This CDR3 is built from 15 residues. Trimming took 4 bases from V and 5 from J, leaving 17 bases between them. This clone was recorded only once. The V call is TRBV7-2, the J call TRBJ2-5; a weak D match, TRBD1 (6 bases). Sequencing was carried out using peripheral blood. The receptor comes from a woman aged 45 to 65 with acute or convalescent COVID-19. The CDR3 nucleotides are TGTGCCAGCAGCTCCCCCCAAAGACAGGCGGAGACCCAGTACTTC. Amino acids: CASSSPQRQAETQYF.